This T cell receptor (beta chain) was observed in a study of CD8+ T cells in alopecia areata. Lesional scalp punch biopsies and peripheral blood came from alopecia areata patients. Germline values: CDR1 SGHAT, CDR2 FQDESV (reference sequence). The CDR3 has 12 amino acids. The V gene end was trimmed by 5 bases and the J gene end by 3 bases; junction bases not matched to a gene: 0. Following extraction, RNA underwent reverse transcription to cDNA, which served as the sequencing template. Method: immunoSEQ multiplex PCR; TCRdb's copy keeps in-frame clones and lacks some. This sample has 100,000 to 150,000 clones, with approximately 49% found just once.

This sequence was found in a human donor with alopecia areata. The genes are TRBV11-1 and TRBJ2-5; 7 bases match TRBD1. The specimen was CD8+ T cells sorted from blood, collected at week 0. CDR3 nucleotides: TGTGCCAGCAGCGGGACAGAAGAGACCCAGTACTTC. Its protein product is CASSGTEETQYF.